This record covers a single T cell receptor (beta chain). This clone occurred a few times. Its antigen remains undetermined. It has no much larger one-base neighbor in the sample; base qualities were not kept. From the germline V gene (reference sequence), CDR1 is MNHEY and CDR2 is SMNVEV. Trimming accounts for 3 bases at V and 8 bases at J, while the number of junction bases matched to no gene is 15. The CDR3 has 16 amino acids, counting the end cysteine and phenylalanine. The read is trimmed to its CDR3 DNA, 48 bases read in frame from base 1. Each donor gave one peripheral blood draw, averaging approximately 0.12 L, which was collected into heparinised tubes. A BD FACSAria II and a panel including CD45RO, CCR7, CD25, CD127, CD95 and CD27 were used to sort naive, central memory, regulatory and stem cell-like memory CD4+ T cells. Purity was above 98% for every sorted population. PBMCs were isolated immediately by Lymphoprep density gradient centrifugation and stained directly without culture. So that batch effects would be minimized, each experiment stained and sorted samples in pairs, pairing one healthy donor with one patient.

The data were obtained in a study of beta chain features in type 1 diabetes (dated by TCRdb to between 2017 and 2018). Regarding the complete study: Mean age, gender distribution, total cell number and subset yield did not differ between patients and healthy donors. A total of approximately 99,000,000 sorted cells were examined across all samples, and RNA yield correlated strongly with the number of cells per subset. The study compared the TCRB repertoires of sorted circulating CD4+ T cell subsets in recently diagnosed type 1 diabetes patients with those in matched healthy donors. Regulatory and stem cell-like memory subsets were obtained from only 8 patients and roughly 8 healthy donors, while naive and central memory subsets were obtained from all 30 or so donors.

Broad study findings and their caveats: Sequencing cDNA rather than genomic DNA could over-represent highly expressing activated cells, although activation and CD3 levels did not differ between groups. PCR might favor shorter templates, but patient and control samples were amplified and corrected together, so any skew would affect both groups equally. Type 1 diabetes patients showed a moderate but significant shortening of TCRB CDR3 length in all four CD4+ subsets. Naive, central memory and regulatory TCRB repertoires appeared to be more alike among patients than among healthy donors. Fewer insertions and more nucleotide deletions at VDJ recombination sites were observed in patients with type 1 diabetes, implying thymic rearrangement abnormalities. HLA sub-analyses involved small numbers of individuals, so any influence of HLA type on TCRB rearrangement remained unresolved.

The entire isolated RNA was reverse transcribed using the High Capacity cDNA Reverse Transcription Kit, and thus expressed TCRB transcripts were sequenced. Naive, central memory and regulatory T cell samples underwent deep immunoSEQ sequencing, averaging roughly 3.4 million total reads per sample. Sorted cells were lysed in RLT buffer, and RNA was extracted using DNase-treated RNeasy Micro or Mini kits according to cell number. Each cell subset was processed on its own to prevent cross-contamination, while patient and healthy donor samples were processed together. The immunoSEQ multiplex PCR was used to amplify TCRB sequences from cDNA, yielding 87-bp fragments that span the CDR3 region. Sequencing of the amplicons was done on the Illumina HiSeq platform. The study's own analysis went as follows. Synthetic template baselines were used to correct PCR bias computationally, reads within Hamming distance 2 were collapsed together, and singletons that could not be merged were discarded. Reads were aligned against IMGT so that V, D and J genes, CDR3 length and insertions or deletions at six rearrangement sites could be assigned. Within each subset, clonotype counts were normalized to sorted cell number, and only after that were true diversity and Gini coefficients computed with the tcR R package. The overlap coefficient, calculated on TCRB nucleotide sequences, was used to quantify repertoire sharing. Out-of-frame TCRB sequences from naive cells were analyzed to stand in for the pre-selection repertoire. TCRdb limited this immuneACCESS table to in-frame rearrangements with V and J called. A share of clones is missing; checked studies link under half to unresolved V genes, and the rest is unexplained. V and J calls plus clone size are reproduced from that table; the DNA served to infer D and trimming. This sample holds over 200,000 clones; about 11% were observed only once. The ten largest clonotypes hold 0.017% of the sample.

The source of this sequence is a man aged 25 to 45 with type 1 diabetes. The specimen sequenced was naive CD4+ T cells from blood. The cell subset or site label corresponds to: true naive CD4+ T cells. The receptor chain draws on TRBV27 and TRBJ2-7, and 8 junction bases match TRBD1. Read as DNA, the sequence is TGTGCCAGCAGTTTCTCTGGACAGGGCGACTACTTTCAGCAGTACTTC. This is translated as CASSFSGQGDYFQQYF.